The rows below give T cell receptor beta chains drawn from one sample of a study of glioma-infiltrating T cells after dendritic cell vaccination. Some clones are missing from TCRdb's copy, which holds only in-frame ones; the method was immunoSEQ multiplex PCR. The sample has some 46,000 clones, about 91% seen once; the top ten hold roughly 5.6%. The sample in question was blood, obtained after dendritic cell vaccination. The receptors derive from a human donor with glioblastoma. Each CDR3 is given with its conserved first and last residue. A D gene is named only where the DNA matches it firmly.

J: TRBJ2-7; D: TRBD2; V: TRBV7-8; DNA: TGTGCCAGCAGCTTCCGCCCCACTAGCGGGAGCTCCTACGAGCAGTACTTC; CDR3: CASSFRPTSGSSYEQYF
J: TRBJ2-3; D: .; V: TRBV6-6; DNA: TGTGCCAGCGGCAACCAGAGGGGCACAGATACGCAGTATTTT; CDR3: CASGNQRGTDTQYF
J: TRBJ2-1; D: TRBD2; V: TRBV28; DNA: TGTGCCAGCAGACCTCTAGCGGGAGGACACAATGAGCAGTTCTTC; CDR3: CASRPLAGGHNEQFF
J: TRBJ2-2; D: TRBD1; V: TRBV13; DNA: TGTGCCAGCAGCCGTCGGACAGGATGGTCCCGGGAGCTGTTTTTT; CDR3: CASSRRTGWSRELFF
J: TRBJ1-5; D: TRBD1; V: TRBV5-5; DNA: TGTGCCAGCAGCGGACAGGGGGTTGGAGGCAATCAGCCCCAGCATTTT; CDR3: CASSGQGVGGNQPQHF
J: TRBJ2-1; D: .; V: TRBV29-1; DNA: TGCAGCGGCGGGCAGGTAAACAATGAGCAGTTCTTC; CDR3: CSGGQVNNEQFF
J: TRBJ2-3; D: TRBD1; V: TRBV28; DNA: TGTGCCAGCAGTTGGGGTACAGGGACAGGGGGCTTCACAGATACGCAGTATTTT; CDR3: CASSWGTGTGGFTDTQYF
J: TRBJ1-2; D: .; V: TRBV28; DNA: TGTGCCAGCAGTTTACGTCAGAATTATGGCTACACCTTC; CDR3: CASSLRQNYGYTF
J: TRBJ2-7; D: TRBD2; V: TRBV15; DNA: TGTGCCACCAGCAGAGGGAGGATAGCGGGAGGGGCGACGGACGAGCAGTACTTC; CDR3: CATSRGRIAGGATDEQYF
J: TRBJ2-4; D: .; V: TRBV2; DNA: TGTGCCAGCAGTGGCGGAGGGATAGCCAAAAACATTCAGTACTTC; CDR3: CASSGGGIAKNIQYF
J: TRBJ2-2; D: TRBD2; V: TRBV14; DNA: TGTGCCAGCAGCCCCAGAGGTACTAGCGGGAGAGGTGCCGGGGAGCTGTTTTTT; CDR3: CASSPRGTSGRGAGELFF
J: TRBJ2-2; D: TRBD2; V: TRBV4-2; DNA: TGTGCCAGCAGCCGTAGCGGGAGGGACACCGGGGAGCTGTTTTTT; CDR3: CASSRSGRDTGELFF
J: TRBJ2-7; D: .; V: TRBV2; DNA: TGTGCCAGCACCGGAGCCTACGAGCAGTACTTC; CDR3: CASTGAYEQYF
J: TRBJ2-7; D: .; V: TRBV27; DNA: TGTGCCAGCAGAGGGAGGAGTAGCTACGAGCAGTACTTC; CDR3: CASRGRSSYEQYF